This T cell receptor beta chain was captured by sequencing in a study of T cell responses to AZD1222 COVID-19 vaccine. Points from the study as a whole: There were mostly white British donors and more females than males, and clonal diversity was possibly underestimated. AZD1222 recipients seropositive at baseline numbered only five to seven. Nearly half of spike-specific TCRs reportedly go after variant regions that carry no mutations.

The CDR3 has 13 residues. Germline V gene sequence: CDR1 GTSNPN, CDR2 SVGIG (reference sequence). V lost 4 bases, J lost 4 bases, and 11 bases lay in between. There are a few counts of this clone. Antigen specificity is unknown. The assay was immunoSEQ multiplex PCR, and TCRdb's table has in-frame clones only and misses some. The sample has 77,000 or so clones; 88% are singletons. The chain is built from TRBV30 and TRBJ1-3; tentative D call: TRBD1 (5 bases). This specimen was peripheral blood, taken on day 0 of AZD1222 vaccination. The receptor comes from an adult in good health. In DNA form, the CDR3 reads TGTGCCTGGACTCAGGGAATCGGAAACACCATATATTTT. Residues: CAWTQGIGNTIYF.